The present TCR beta chain was sequenced within a study of vaccination and CD4 T cells after COVID-19. Details on this clonotype: Its antigen is as yet unknown.

As for treatment: approximately nine-day PBMC culture with coronavirus spike peptide pools or control peptides (ViraFEST assay). Cultured CD4+ T-cell DNA underwent Oncomine TCR Beta short-read sequencing. TCRdb processed the PCR reads anew with MiXCR; each CDR3 protein has one entry. This table holds fewer than 5,000 distinct CDR3 sequences, around 76% found once. The CDR3 totals 16 residues. Trimming took off 6 bases at V and 3 bases at J, with 20 bases between the two ends. Per the germline V gene, CDR1 is LNHDA and CDR2 is SQIVND (reference sequence). The J gene is TRBJ1-2, the V gene TRBV19; unclear D gene. This TCR was sampled from a human donor who had recovered from COVID-19. Sequencing used CD4+ T cells from blood, cultured in vitro. The CDR3 spells CASRAATWRQHYGYTF. Written as DNA, the CDR3 is TGTGCCAGTAGAGCGGCAACTTGGCGGCAACACTATGGCTACACCTTC.